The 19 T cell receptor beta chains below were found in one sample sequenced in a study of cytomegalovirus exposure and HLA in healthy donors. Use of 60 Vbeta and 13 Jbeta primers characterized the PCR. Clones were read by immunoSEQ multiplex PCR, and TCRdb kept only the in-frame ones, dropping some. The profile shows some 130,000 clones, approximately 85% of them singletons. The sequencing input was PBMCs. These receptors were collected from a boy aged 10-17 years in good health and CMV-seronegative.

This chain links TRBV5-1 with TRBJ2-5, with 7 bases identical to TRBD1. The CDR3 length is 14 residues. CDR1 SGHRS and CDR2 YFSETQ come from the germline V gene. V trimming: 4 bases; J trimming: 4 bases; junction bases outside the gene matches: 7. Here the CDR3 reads CASSPRQGSETQYF. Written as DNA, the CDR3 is TGCGCCAGCAGCCCGAGACAGGGTTCAGAGACCCAGTACTTC.

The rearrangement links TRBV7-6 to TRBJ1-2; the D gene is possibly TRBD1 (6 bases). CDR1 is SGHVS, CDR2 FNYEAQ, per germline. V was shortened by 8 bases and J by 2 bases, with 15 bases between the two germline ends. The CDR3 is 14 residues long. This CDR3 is CASGNTGSNYGYTF. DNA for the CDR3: TGTGCCAGCGGTAACACAGGGAGCAACTATGGCTACACCTTC.

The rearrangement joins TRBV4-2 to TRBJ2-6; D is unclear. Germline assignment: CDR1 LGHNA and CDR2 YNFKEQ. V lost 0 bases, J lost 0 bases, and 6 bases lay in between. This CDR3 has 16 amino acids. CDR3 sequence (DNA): TGTGCCAGCAGCCAAGACTTTTTCTCTGGGGCCAACGTCCTGACTTTC. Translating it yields CASSQDFFSGANVLTF.

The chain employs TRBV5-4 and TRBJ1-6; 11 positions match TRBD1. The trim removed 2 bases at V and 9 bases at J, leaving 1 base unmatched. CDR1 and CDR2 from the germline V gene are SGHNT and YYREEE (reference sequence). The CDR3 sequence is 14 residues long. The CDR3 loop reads CASSFGTGGSPLHF. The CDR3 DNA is TGTGCCAGCAGCTTCGGGACAGGGGGTTCACCCCTCCACTTT.

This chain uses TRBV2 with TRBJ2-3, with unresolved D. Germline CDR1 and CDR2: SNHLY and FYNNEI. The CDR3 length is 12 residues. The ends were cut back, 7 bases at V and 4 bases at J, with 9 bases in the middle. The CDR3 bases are TGTGCCAGCACCGCAGAGGCAGATACGCAGTATTTT. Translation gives CASTAEADTQYF.

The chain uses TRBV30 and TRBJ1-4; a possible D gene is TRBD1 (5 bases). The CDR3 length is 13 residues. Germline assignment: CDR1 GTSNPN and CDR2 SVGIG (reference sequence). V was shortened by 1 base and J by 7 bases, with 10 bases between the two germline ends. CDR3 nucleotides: TGTGCCTGGAGTGGGGGGGGAGGTGAAAAACTGTTTTTT. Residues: CAWSGGGGEKLFF.

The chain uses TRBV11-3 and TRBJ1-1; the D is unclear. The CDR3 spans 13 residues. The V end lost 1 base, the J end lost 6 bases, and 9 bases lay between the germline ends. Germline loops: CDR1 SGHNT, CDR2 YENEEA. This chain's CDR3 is CASSLGLGAEAFF. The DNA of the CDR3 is TGTGCCAGCAGCTTAGGATTGGGCGCTGAAGCTTTCTTT.

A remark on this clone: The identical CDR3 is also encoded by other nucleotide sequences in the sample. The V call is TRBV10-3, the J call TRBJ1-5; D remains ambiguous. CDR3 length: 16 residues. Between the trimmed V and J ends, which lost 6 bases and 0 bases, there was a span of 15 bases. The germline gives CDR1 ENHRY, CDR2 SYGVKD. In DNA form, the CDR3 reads TGTGCCATCAGCGACCGGGGAGGAAGTAGCAATCAGCCCCAGCATTTT. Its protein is CAISDRGGSSNQPQHF.

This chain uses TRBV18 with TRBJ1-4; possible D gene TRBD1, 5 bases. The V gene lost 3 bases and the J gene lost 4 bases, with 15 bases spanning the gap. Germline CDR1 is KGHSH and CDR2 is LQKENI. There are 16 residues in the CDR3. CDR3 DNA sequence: TGTGCCAGCTCACCTACTACAGGAGCCTTTAATGAAAAACTGTTTTTT. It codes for CASSPTTGAFNEKLFF.

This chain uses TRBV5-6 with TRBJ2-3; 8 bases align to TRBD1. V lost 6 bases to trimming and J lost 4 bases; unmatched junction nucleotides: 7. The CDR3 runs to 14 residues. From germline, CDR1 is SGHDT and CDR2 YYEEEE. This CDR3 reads CASNGQGGADTQYF. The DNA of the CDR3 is TGTGCCAGCAACGGACAGGGTGGAGCAGATACGCAGTATTTT.

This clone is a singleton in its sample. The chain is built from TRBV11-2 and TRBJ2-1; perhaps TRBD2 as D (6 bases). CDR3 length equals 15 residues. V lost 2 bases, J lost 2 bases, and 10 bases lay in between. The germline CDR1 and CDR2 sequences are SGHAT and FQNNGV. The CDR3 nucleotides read TGTGCCAGCAGCTTAATGCGGGGAACCTACAATGAGCAGTTCTTC. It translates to CASSLMRGTYNEQFF.

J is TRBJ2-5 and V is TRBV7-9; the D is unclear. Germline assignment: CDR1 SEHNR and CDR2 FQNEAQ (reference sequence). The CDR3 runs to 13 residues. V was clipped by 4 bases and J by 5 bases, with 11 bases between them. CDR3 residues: CASSSPPLETQYF. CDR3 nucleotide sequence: TGTGCCAGCAGCTCCCCCCCCCTGGAGACCCAGTACTTC. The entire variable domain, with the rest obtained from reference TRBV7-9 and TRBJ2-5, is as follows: DTGVSQNPRHKITKRGQNVTFRCDPISEHNRLYWYRQTLGQGPEFLTYFQNEAQLEKSRLLSDRFSAERPKGSFSTLEIQRTEQGDSAMYLCASSSPPLETQYFGPGTRLLVL.

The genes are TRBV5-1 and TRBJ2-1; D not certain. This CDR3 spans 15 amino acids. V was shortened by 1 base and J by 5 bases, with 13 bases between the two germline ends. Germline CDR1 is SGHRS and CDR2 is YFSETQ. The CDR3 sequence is CASSLTGYFDNEQFF. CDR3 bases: TGCGCCAGCAGCTTGACCGGGTATTTTGACAATGAGCAGTTCTTC.

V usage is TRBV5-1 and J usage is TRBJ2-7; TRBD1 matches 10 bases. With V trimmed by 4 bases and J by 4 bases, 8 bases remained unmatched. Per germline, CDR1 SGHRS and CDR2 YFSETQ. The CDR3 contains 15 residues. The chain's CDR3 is CASSTGTGVFYEQYF. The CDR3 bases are TGCGCCAGCAGCACCGGGACAGGGGTATTTTACGAGCAGTACTTC.

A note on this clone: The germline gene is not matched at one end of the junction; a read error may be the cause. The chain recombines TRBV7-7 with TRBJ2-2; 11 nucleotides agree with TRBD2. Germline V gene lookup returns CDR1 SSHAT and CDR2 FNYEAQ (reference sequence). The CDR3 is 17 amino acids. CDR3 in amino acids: CASSLVLAGGGTGELFF. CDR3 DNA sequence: TGTGCTAGCAGCTTAGTCCTAGCGGGAGGCGGCACCGGGGAGCTGTTTTTT.

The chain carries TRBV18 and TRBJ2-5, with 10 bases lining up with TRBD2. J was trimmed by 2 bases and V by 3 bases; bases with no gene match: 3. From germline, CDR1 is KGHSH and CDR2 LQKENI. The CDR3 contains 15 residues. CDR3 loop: CASSPLAGAQETQYF. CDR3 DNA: TGTGCCAGCTCACCCCTAGCGGGAGCGCAAGAGACCCAGTACTTC.

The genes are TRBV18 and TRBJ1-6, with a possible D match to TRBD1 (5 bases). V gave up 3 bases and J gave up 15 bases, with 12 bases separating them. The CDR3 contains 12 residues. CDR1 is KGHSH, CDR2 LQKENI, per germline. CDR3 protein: CASSPPGGILHF. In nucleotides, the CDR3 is TGTGCCAGCTCACCCCCGGGGGGGATCCTCCACTTT.

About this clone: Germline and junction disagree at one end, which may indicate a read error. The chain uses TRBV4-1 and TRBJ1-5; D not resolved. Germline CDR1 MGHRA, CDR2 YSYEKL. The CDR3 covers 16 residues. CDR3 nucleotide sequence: TGCGCCAGCGGCCAAGTTTCGGGGTTCAGCAATCAGCCCCAGCATTTT. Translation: CASGQVSGFSNQPQHF.

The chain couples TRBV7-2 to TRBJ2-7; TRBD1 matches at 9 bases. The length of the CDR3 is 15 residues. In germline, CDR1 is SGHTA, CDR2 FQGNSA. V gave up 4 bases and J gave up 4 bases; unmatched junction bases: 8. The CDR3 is CASSSRPGQGYEQYF. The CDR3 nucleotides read TGTGCCAGCAGCTCCCGGCCGGGACAGGGTTACGAGCAGTACTTC.